This TCR beta chain was recorded in a study of early T cells in non-severe SARS-CoV-2 infection. In TCRdb, the 5' RACE reads were re-called with MiXCR into one record per CDR3 protein. This table has roughly 35,000 distinct CDR3 sequences, roughly 5.4% appearing once. The CDR3 sequence is 15 residues long. V trimming: 3 bases; J trimming: 4 bases; junction bases outside the gene matches: 8. CDR1 SGHAT and CDR2 FQDESV come from the germline V gene (reference sequence). V is TRBV11-1 and J is TRBJ2-5, with TRBD1 identical over 7 bases. Sequencing was performed on whole blood. The receptor was isolated from an adult who was a healthcare worker with PCR-confirmed SARS-CoV-2 infection or an uninfected control (not recorded which). This CDR3 is CASSFGTGVGETQYF. For the CDR3, the DNA is TGTGCCAGCAGCTTCGGCACAGGGGTGGGAGAGACCCAGTACTTC.